These 10 T cell receptor beta chains came from one sample sequenced in a study of blood T cell repertoires in COVID-19. The assay was immunoSEQ multiplex PCR, and TCRdb's table has in-frame clones only and misses some. The table includes 180,000 or so clones, approximately 86% detected once. The source material was peripheral blood. Every receptor here comes from a woman of 80 years or more with acute or convalescent COVID-19.

The CDR3 coding sequence is TGTGCCAGCAGCTTCGGAGCGGAGGGCTACACCTTC. Protein product: CASSFGAEGYTF. The J gene is TRBJ1-2, the V gene TRBV5-6; D unclear. This CDR3 has 12 residues. Germline loops: CDR1 SGHDT, CDR2 YYEEEE. Trimming took 2 bases from V and 8 from J, leaving 10 bases between them.

The V gene is TRBV19, the J gene TRBJ1-4; maybe TRBD1 (5 bases). The CDR3 sequence is 15 residues long. Between the trimmed V and J ends, which lost 4 bases and 4 bases, there was a span of 13 bases. Germline V gene sequence: CDR1 LNHDA, CDR2 SQIVND (reference sequence). The CDR3: CASSSRGAFNEKLFF. CDR3 bases: TGTGCCAGTAGTAGCCGCGGGGCCTTTAATGAAAAACTGTTTTTT.

This clone came up once. This chain links TRBV5-4 with TRBJ1-4; a possible D gene is TRBD1 (6 bases). CDR1 is SGHNT and CDR2 is YYREEE in the germline V gene (reference sequence). The CDR3 spans 14 residues. Trimming removed 4 bases at V and 8 bases at J, with 15 bases between. This chain's CDR3 is CASSQGQKGEKLFF. The CDR3 bases are TGTGCCAGCAGCCAAGGACAGAAAGGCGAAAAACTGTTTTTT.

The chain employs TRBV5-5 and TRBJ2-3, with 9 nucleotides matching TRBD2. V was clipped by 5 bases and J by 4 bases; unmatched bases: 17. The CDR3 sequence is 18 residues long. Germline CDR1 and CDR2: SGHKS and YYEKEE (reference sequence). The DNA of the CDR3 is TGTGCCAGCAGGGAGAGAGGAGTCGCGGGAGGGAGGCCAGATACGCAGTATTTT. This translates into CASRERGVAGGRPDTQYF.

This chain links TRBV10-1 with TRBJ1-1; TRBD1 is a possible D gene (6 bases). CDR3 length: 15 residues. Germline V gene lookup returns CDR1 WNHNN and CDR2 SYGVQD (reference sequence). Deletions cut 7 bases from V and 0 bases from J, with 15 bases between. The chain's CDR3 is CASTYWDTLNTEAFF. The CDR3 nucleotides are TGCGCCAGCACGTACTGGGACACCCTGAACACTGAAGCTTTCTTT.

The rearrangement links TRBV9 to TRBJ2-5; no clear D. The V end lost 0 bases, the J end lost 3 bases, and 6 bases lay between the germline ends. Germline V lookup: CDR1 SGDLS, CDR2 YYNGEE. CDR3 size: 13 residues. CDR3 loop: CASSVEAEETQYF. Here the CDR3 DNA reads TGTGCCAGCAGCGTAGAAGCCGAAGAGACCCAGTACTTC.

The table lists this clone with a count of one. The rearrangement uses TRBV5-4 and TRBJ2-2; TRBD1 aligns across 8 bases. The CDR3 has 17 amino acids. With V trimmed by 1 base and J by 6 bases, 11 bases remained unmatched. Looked up from germline, CDR1 is SGHNT and CDR2 is YYREEE (reference sequence). DNA of the CDR3: TGTGCCAGCAGCTTGACACCAGGGGGCCGGCGAGCCGGGGAGCTGTTTTTT. This gives the protein CASSLTPGGRRAGELFF.

The chain couples TRBV10-3 to TRBJ2-5, with a possible D match to TRBD1 (5 bases). Germline CDR1 reads ENHRY; CDR2 reads SYGVKD. The CDR3 sequence is 13 residues long. V lost 4 bases and J lost 3, with 9 bases in between. CDR3 protein: CAISGGREETQYF. In DNA, the CDR3 is TGTGCCATCAGTGGGGGCAGGGAAGAGACCCAGTACTTC.

CDR3 nucleotides: TGTGCCAGTAGTCCTCCCGGGACAGGGACGGGTGACAATCAGCCCCAGCATTTT. Residues: CASSPPGTGTGDNQPQHF. This sequence joins TRBV19 and TRBJ1-5; 9 bases line up with TRBD1. Germline lookup yields CDR1 LNHDA and CDR2 SQIVND (reference sequence). The CDR3 extends over 18 amino acids. V gave up 5 bases and J gave up 3 bases; unmatched junction bases: 14.

The chain couples TRBV29-1 to TRBJ2-1, with 9 bases matching TRBD2. The junction had 9 bases not matched to a gene; V was cut back by 5 bases and J by 7 bases. The length of the CDR3 is 14 residues. CDR1 is SQVTM and CDR2 is ANQGSEA in the germline V gene. CDR3 DNA sequence: TGCAGCGTTAGCGGGGGACTAGCAGAGAATGAGCAGTTCTTC. The encoded protein is CSVSGGLAENEQFF.